This passage covers 31 T cell receptor beta chains from one sample sequenced in a study of T cells after yellow fever vaccination. TCRdb fed the 5' RACE reads into MiXCR, producing one record per CDR3 protein. The sample includes around 530,000 distinct CDR3 sequences, roughly a sixth of them seen just once. The specimen comprised PBMCs, sampled 4 to 6 days after the first yellow fever vaccination. These receptors came from a man between 18 and 35 years old who received the YFV17D yellow fever vaccine.

This clonotype has more than one count but fewer than ten. J is TRBJ2-7 and V is TRBV12-3 or TRBV12-4, with D possibly called TRBD1 or TRBD2 (5 bases each). Trimming took 4 bases from V and 5 from J, leaving 21 bases between them. This CDR3 comprises 16 residues. CDR3 amino acids: CASSYGAGAAFDEQYF. The CDR3 DNA follows: TGTGCCAGCAGTTATGGGGCCGGGGCGGCCTTCGACGAGCAGTACTTC.

This clonotype was seen only a few times. The rearrangement uses TRBV20-1 and TRBJ2-1; D may match TRBD1 or TRBD2 (7 bases each). The CDR3 runs 12 residues. Germline V gives CDR1 DFQATT, CDR2 SNEGSKA (reference sequence). The V and J ends lost 6 bases and 10 bases respectively, with 16 bases between them. The CDR3 reads CSAREGATEQFF. The CDR3, as DNA: TGCAGTGCAAGGGAGGGGGCTACCGAGCAGTTCTTC.

The chain has TRBV6-1 and TRBJ1-3, with 8 bases aligning to TRBD1. After removal of 4 bases from V and 4 bases from J, the junction contained 6 bases not matched to a gene. Germline lookup yields CDR1 MNHNS and CDR2 SASEGT. The CDR3 runs to 15 residues. The chain's CDR3 is CASSADRVAGNTIYF. CDR3 nucleotide sequence: TGTGCCAGCAGTGCGGACAGGGTTGCAGGAAACACCATATATTTT.

The table lists this clonotype with a few counts. V gene TRBV20-1 combines with J gene TRBJ1-2; unclear D gene. The V end lost 6 bases, the J end lost 3 bases, and 8 bases lay between the germline ends. The CDR3 loop spans 11 amino acids. Germline CDR1 and CDR2: DFQATT and SNEGSKA (reference sequence). The CDR3 sequence: CSAPSHYGYTF. As DNA, the CDR3 is TGCAGTGCCCCGTCGCACTATGGCTACACCTTC.

This clonotype showed up just a few times. V gene TRBV19 combines with J gene TRBJ2-1; D not certain. Germline CDR1 is LNHDA and CDR2 is SQIVND (reference sequence). Trimming shortened V by 4 bases and J by 4 bases, and 14 bases separated the two germline ends. The CDR3 is made up of 15 amino acids. CDR3 nucleotide sequence: TGTGCCAGTAGTACTACTATACAACTTTACAATGAGCAGTTCTTC. This codes for CASSTTIQLYNEQFF.

This clonotype came up a few times. The chain uses TRBV6-2 or TRBV6-3 and TRBJ1-6, with D unresolved. Trimming stripped 4 bases from V and 0 bases from J, with 4 bases between. Germline values: CDR1 MNHEY, CDR2 SVGEGT. The CDR3 contains 14 residues. In nucleotides, the CDR3 is TGTGCCAGCAGTTCGGCCTCCTATAATTCACCCCTCCACTTT. Protein: CASSSASYNSPLHF.

This clonotype was seen a handful of times. The chain has TRBV6-1 and TRBJ2-3, with TRBD2 matching over 13 bases. The trim removed 7 bases at V and 5 bases at J, leaving 3 bases unmatched. CDR1 MNHNS and CDR2 SASEGT come from the germline V gene. CDR3 size: 14 residues. CDR3 in amino acids: CASTTSGGEDTQYF. In DNA form, the CDR3 reads TGTGCCAGCACCACTAGCGGGGGGGAAGATACGCAGTATTTT.

The rearrangement uses TRBV6-5 and TRBJ2-3; the match to TRBD2 covers 7 bases. In germline, CDR1 is MNHEY, CDR2 SVGAGI. V dropped 0 bases and J dropped 3; count of bases not matched to a gene: 3. This CDR3 region has 15 residues. CDR3 sequence (DNA): TGTGCCAGCAGTTACTCGGGGGGGATGACAGATACGCAGTATTTT. It is translated as CASSYSGGMTDTQYF.

This rearrangement joins TRBV20-1 to TRBJ1-1, with 9 bases lining up with TRBD1. V shed 1 base and J 5 bases; nucleotides not matched to a gene: 11. The CDR3 runs to 16 residues. Germline values: CDR1 DFQATT, CDR2 SNEGSKA (reference sequence). The DNA of the CDR3 is TGCAGTGCTAGAGTCTACCCCGGGACAGGGAAGACTGAAGCTTTCTTT. This sequence encodes CSARVYPGTGKTEAFF.

This chain connects TRBV6-5 to TRBJ1-2, with 8 positions matching TRBD1. The V segment lost 6 bases and the J segment 3 bases; nucleotides outside the gene matches: 12. Germline CDR1 MNHEY, CDR2 SVGAGI. This CDR3 comprises 16 residues. CDR3: CASSFSGQGYYYGYTF. In DNA form, the CDR3 reads TGTGCCAGCAGCTTCTCCGGACAGGGATATTACTATGGCTACACCTTC.

The chain recombines TRBV7-9 with TRBJ1-3, with 7 bases identical to TRBD1. CDR3 length: 16 residues. Germline V gene lookup returns CDR1 SEHNR and CDR2 FQNEAQ (reference sequence). V lost 3 bases and J lost 0; bases outside the gene matches: 5. CDR3 nucleotides: TGTGCCAGCAGCTTTTCCACAGGGGACTCTGGAAACACCATATATTTT. Translation gives CASSFSTGDSGNTIYF.

This clonotype was counted a few times. V usage is TRBV4-1 and J usage is TRBJ1-1; TRBD1 matches at 8 bases. Germline V lookup: CDR1 MGHRA, CDR2 YSYEKL. V lost 5 bases, J lost 1 base, and 12 bases stayed unmatched. The CDR3 is 17 residues long. The CDR3 spells CASSLAGTGLSNTEAFF. As DNA, the CDR3 is TGCGCCAGCAGCTTAGCCGGGACAGGCCTATCGAACACTGAAGCTTTCTTT.

This chain uses TRBV6-2 or TRBV6-3 with TRBJ1-1; TRBD1 matches at 7 bases. The CDR3 contains 14 residues. CDR1 and CDR2 (germline): MNHEY, SVGEGT. The ends lost 2 bases at V and 3 bases at J; junction bases unmatched: 3. The chain's CDR3 is CASSYRQGDTEAFF. DNA for the CDR3: TGTGCCAGCAGTTACAGACAGGGCGACACTGAAGCTTTCTTT.

This clonotype was detected a few times. J is TRBJ2-5 and V is TRBV6-5; a weak D match, TRBD2 (5 bases). V gave up 3 bases and J gave up 0 bases, with 14 bases separating them. Germline CDR1 MNHEY, CDR2 SVGAGI. This CDR3 is 16 amino acids long. The CDR3 region is CASSYREAVHQETQYF. The CDR3, as DNA: TGTGCCAGCAGTTATCGGGAAGCGGTTCACCAAGAGACCCAGTACTTC.

This clonotype was seen ten or more times. The rearrangement links TRBV18 to TRBJ2-3; 8 bases are shared with TRBD2. CDR3 size: 16 residues. Unmatched junction bases numbered 7, after V lost 0 bases and J lost 5 bases. Germline V gene lookup returns CDR1 KGHSH and CDR2 LQKENI. This chain's CDR3 is CASSPPGAGEIDTQYF. The CDR3 DNA follows: TGTGCCAGCTCACCACCGGGAGCGGGGGAGATAGATACGCAGTATTTT.

V usage is TRBV4-3 and J usage is TRBJ2-2; 7 bases map to TRBD2. This CDR3 comprises 17 residues. Trimming took 0 bases from V and 2 from J; bases not matched to a gene: 6. Germline V gene sequence: CDR1 LGHNA, CDR2 YSLEER. CDR3 region: CASSQEPAGSNTGELFF. The CDR3 DNA reads TGCGCCAGCAGCCAAGAACCAGCGGGGAGCAACACCGGGGAGCTGTTTTTT.

The chain uses TRBV12-3 or TRBV12-4 and TRBJ1-2, with unresolved D. The CDR3 spans 13 residues. The V and J ends lost 5 bases and 0 bases respectively, with 7 bases between them. In nucleotides, the CDR3 is TGTGCCAGCAGTCAAACAGCTAACTATGGCTACACCTTC. Translated: CASSQTANYGYTF.

This clonotype showed up just a few times. This rearrangement joins TRBV24-1 to TRBJ2-1; 10 bases align to TRBD2. From germline, CDR1 is KGHDR and CDR2 SFDVKD. V shed 3 bases, J shed 8 bases, and the junction held 15 bases outside the gene matches. This CDR3 region has 18 residues. This chain's CDR3 is CATSDATTKRGGHDEQFF. Here the CDR3 DNA reads TGTGCCACCAGTGATGCCACGACTAAGCGGGGGGGGCATGATGAGCAGTTCTTC.

The rearrangement uses TRBV12-5 and TRBJ2-7, with D perhaps matching TRBD2 (6 bases). From germline, CDR1 is LGHNT and CDR2 FRNRAP. The CDR3 runs 14 residues. V was clipped by 5 bases and J by 0 bases, with 11 bases between them. The CDR3 bases are TGTGCTAGTGGTCTCGGGGGTACCTCCTACGAGCAGTACTTC. It codes for CASGLGGTSYEQYF.

The V gene is TRBV7-9, the J gene TRBJ2-5, with D tentatively TRBD2 (6 bases). Between the trimmed V and J ends, which lost 8 bases and 4 bases, there was a span of 20 bases. The CDR3 has 15 residues. Germline values: CDR1 SEHNR, CDR2 FQNEAQ (reference sequence). This CDR3 reads CASGSGSGGVETQYF. The CDR3 region has the DNA TGTGCCAGCGGGTCGGGAAGTGGCGGGGTAGAGACCCAGTACTTC.

This chain connects TRBV4-2 to TRBJ2-5, with TRBD2 matching over 8 bases. The germline gives CDR1 LGHNA, CDR2 YNFKEQ. This CDR3 has 16 amino acids. J lost 5 bases, V lost 5 bases, and 13 bases had no gene match. In nucleotides, the CDR3 is TGTGCCAGCAGCTTCGGCCAGCGGGGGCCCGGGGAGACCCAGTACTTC. Its translation: CASSFGQRGPGETQYF.

This CDR3 is CATSDLGSPGQDSFYGYTF. The DNA of the CDR3 is TGTGCCACCAGTGATTTGGGGAGTCCGGGACAGGACTCATTCTATGGCTACACCTTC. J is TRBJ1-2 and V is TRBV24-1; 8 bases are a match to TRBD1. The CDR3 is 19 amino acids. After removal of 0 bases from V and 4 bases from J, the junction contained 15 bases not matched to a gene. CDR1 and CDR2 from the germline V gene are KGHDR and SFDVKD.

The V call is TRBV18, the J call TRBJ2-5; the D call may be TRBD1 or TRBD2 (5 bases each). The V end was cut by 8 bases, the J end by 1 base, with 14 bases between. Germline values: CDR1 KGHSH, CDR2 LQKENI. There are 14 residues in the CDR3. The CDR3 DNA reads as TGTGCCAGCCTTCTCGGGACGGCCCAAGAGACCCAGTACTTC. Translation gives CASLLGTAQETQYF.

The genes are TRBV6-1 and TRBJ2-1; no firm D call. V was cut by 7 bases and J by 7 bases, with 20 bases left in between. The length of the CDR3 is 15 residues. Germline CDR1 and CDR2: MNHNS and SASEGT. The CDR3 protein is CASTDPTARPNEQFF. In nucleotides, the CDR3 is TGTGCCAGCACCGACCCCACGGCGCGCCCGAATGAGCAGTTCTTC.

This chain connects TRBV6-2 or TRBV6-3 to TRBJ2-7, with 7 bases matching TRBD1. The V and J ends lost 5 bases and 1 base, in that order; junction bases with no gene match: 8. There are 15 residues in the CDR3. Germline V lookup: CDR1 MNHEY, CDR2 SVGEGT. The CDR3 DNA sequence: TGTGCCAGCAGTACCTCCAGGGGGTCATCCTACGAGCAGTACTTC. It specifies CASSTSRGSSYEQYF.

This clonotype turned up a few times. V is TRBV6-5 and J is TRBJ1-6; 11 positions agree with TRBD1. This CDR3 is built from 19 residues. V shed 0 bases and J 10 bases; nucleotides not matched to a gene: 14. Germline values: CDR1 MNHEY, CDR2 SVGAGI. The DNA of the CDR3 is TGTGCCAGCAGTTACTCGCTTGGGGACAGGGGGACCTTTCTCTCACCCCTCCACTTT. Translation gives CASSYSLGDRGTFLSPLHF.

This clonotype came up a few times. This chain links TRBV7-9 with TRBJ2-6; D gene unclear. The length of the CDR3 is 15 residues. Germline CDR1 SEHNR, CDR2 FQNEAQ (reference sequence). The germline V and J ends were trimmed by 2 bases and 2 bases, with 7 bases remaining between them. CDR3 DNA sequence: TGTGCCAGCAGCTTAAACAGAGCTGGGGCCAACGTCCTGACTTTC. Protein: CASSLNRAGANVLTF.

The chain links TRBV2 to TRBJ1-1; D not resolved. V lost 7 bases, J lost 1 base, and 13 bases lay in between. Looked up from germline, CDR1 is SNHLY and CDR2 is FYNNEI. There are 14 residues in the CDR3. The CDR3 DNA is TGTGCCAGCATACTGGGCCACCGGAACACTGAAGCTTTCTTT. Amino acid sequence: CASILGHRNTEAFF.

The genes are TRBV7-2 and TRBJ1-2, with TRBD1 matching 8 bases. The CDR3 covers 15 residues. Germline values: CDR1 SGHTA, CDR2 FQGNSA. The trim removed 2 bases at V and 2 bases at J, leaving 4 bases unmatched. The CDR3, as DNA: TGTGCCAGCAGCTTAACCCGGACAGGGAACTATGGCTACACCTTC. Translating gives CASSLTRTGNYGYTF.

V and J are TRBV5-1 and TRBJ2-7; tentative D call: TRBD1 (6 bases). The CDR3 spans 13 residues. Trimming left V 5 bases short and J 6 bases short, with 15 bases between. Germline V lookup: CDR1 SGHRS, CDR2 YFSETQ. The CDR3 here is CASRIQGAAEQYF. In DNA, the CDR3 is TGCGCCAGCAGGATACAGGGAGCGGCCGAGCAGTACTTC. The full variable domain, its missing parts supplied by reference TRBV5-1 and TRBJ2-7, is KAGVTQTPRYLIKTRGQQVTLSCSPISGHRSVSWYQQTPGQGLQFLFEYFSETQRNKGNFPGRFSGRQFSNSRSEMNVSTLELGDSALYLCASRIQGAAEQYFGPGTRLTVT.

This clonotype was detected a few times. This chain uses TRBV4-3 with TRBJ2-2; D remains ambiguous. The germline V and J ends were trimmed by 3 bases and 2 bases, with 4 bases remaining between them. From germline, CDR1 is LGHNA and CDR2 YSLEER. This CDR3 has 13 residues. The CDR3 DNA reads TGCGCCAGCAGCCACTCAAACACCGGGGAGCTGTTTTTT. Protein: CASSHSNTGELFF.